This T cell receptor beta chain was identified in a study of T-cell memory formation after mild COVID-19. Findings and limits, study-wide: Clones that contracted from day 15 to 85 had balanced CD4/CD8; later expanders were CD4+ biased.

TCRdb analysed the 5' RACE reads with MiXCR anew, one entry per CDR3 protein. The table lists 350,000 to 400,000 distinct CDR3 sequences, 20% to 25% of them singletons. Turning to this clonotype: The antigen is unknown.

The CDR3 contains 16 residues. V lost 1 base, J lost 1 base, and 13 bases lay in between. Germline CDR1 is LNHNV and CDR2 is YYDKDF (reference sequence). This TCR was recovered from an adult woman who had mild COVID-19 (a few samples of this study predate the infection). Cell type and time point are not known. V and J are TRBV15 and TRBJ1-1, with D hard to call. The material sequenced was PBMCs or a T cell subset sorted from them (not recorded which). The CDR3 loop reads CATSRGRPSGNTEAFF. Written as DNA, the CDR3 is TGTGCCACCAGCAGAGGCCGGCCTAGCGGGAACACTGAAGCTTTCTTT.